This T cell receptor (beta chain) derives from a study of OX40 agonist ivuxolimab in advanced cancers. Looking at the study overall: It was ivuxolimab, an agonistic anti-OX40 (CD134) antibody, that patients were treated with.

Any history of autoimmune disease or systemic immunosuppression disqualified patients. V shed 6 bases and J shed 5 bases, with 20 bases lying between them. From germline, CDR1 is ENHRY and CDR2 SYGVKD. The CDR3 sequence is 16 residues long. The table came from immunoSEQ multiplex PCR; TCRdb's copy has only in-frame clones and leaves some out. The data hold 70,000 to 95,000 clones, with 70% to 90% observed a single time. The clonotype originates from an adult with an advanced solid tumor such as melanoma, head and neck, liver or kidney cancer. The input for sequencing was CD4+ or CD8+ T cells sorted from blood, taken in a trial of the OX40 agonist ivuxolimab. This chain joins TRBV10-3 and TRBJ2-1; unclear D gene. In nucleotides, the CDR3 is TGTGCCATCAGCCCTCTCTCGACTCGACGAGACAATGAGCAGTTCTTC. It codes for CAISPLSTRRDNEQFF.